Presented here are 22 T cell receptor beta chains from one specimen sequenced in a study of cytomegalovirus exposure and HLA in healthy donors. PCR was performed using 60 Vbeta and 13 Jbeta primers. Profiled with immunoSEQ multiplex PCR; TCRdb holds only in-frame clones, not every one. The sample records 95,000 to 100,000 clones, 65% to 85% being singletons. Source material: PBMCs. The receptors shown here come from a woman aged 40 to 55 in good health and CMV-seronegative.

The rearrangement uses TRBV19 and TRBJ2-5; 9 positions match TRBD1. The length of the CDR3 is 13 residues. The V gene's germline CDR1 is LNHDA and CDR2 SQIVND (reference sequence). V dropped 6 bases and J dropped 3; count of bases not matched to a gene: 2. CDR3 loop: CASSRDREETQYF. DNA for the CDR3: TGTGCCAGTAGCCGGGACAGGGAAGAGACCCAGTACTTC.

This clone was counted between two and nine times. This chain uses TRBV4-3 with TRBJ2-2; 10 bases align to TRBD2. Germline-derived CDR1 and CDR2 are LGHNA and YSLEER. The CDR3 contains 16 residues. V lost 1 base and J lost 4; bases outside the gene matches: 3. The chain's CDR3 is CASSQALAGATGELFF. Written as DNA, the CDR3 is TGCGCCAGCAGCCAAGCCCTAGCGGGGGCCACCGGGGAGCTGTTTTTT.

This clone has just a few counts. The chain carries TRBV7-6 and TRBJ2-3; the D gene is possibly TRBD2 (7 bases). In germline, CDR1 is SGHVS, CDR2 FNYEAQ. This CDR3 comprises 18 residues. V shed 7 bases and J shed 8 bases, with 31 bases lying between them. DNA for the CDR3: TGTGCCAGCACCAACTATCTACGCGGGGGCCTCGATTCGGGTACGCAGTATTTT. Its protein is CASTNYLRGGLDSGTQYF. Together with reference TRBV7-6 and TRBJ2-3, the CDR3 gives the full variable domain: GAGVSQSPRYKVTKRGQDVALRCDPISGHVSLYWYRQALGQGPEFLTYFNYEAQQDKSGLPNDRFSAERPEGSISTLTIQRTEQRDSAMYRCASTNYLRGGLDSGTQYFGPGTRLTVL.

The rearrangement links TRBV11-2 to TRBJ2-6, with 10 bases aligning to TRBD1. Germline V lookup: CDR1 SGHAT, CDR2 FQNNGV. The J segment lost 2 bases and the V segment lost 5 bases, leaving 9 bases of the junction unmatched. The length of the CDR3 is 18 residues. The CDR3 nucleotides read TGTGCCAGCAGCCCCCGGGACAGGGGTTTCGCTGGGGCCAACGTCCTGACTTTC. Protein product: CASSPRDRGFAGANVLTF.

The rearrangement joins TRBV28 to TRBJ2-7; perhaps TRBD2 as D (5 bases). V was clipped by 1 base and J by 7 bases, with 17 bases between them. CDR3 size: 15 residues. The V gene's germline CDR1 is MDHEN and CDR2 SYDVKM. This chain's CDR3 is CASSLFGSGMFEQYF. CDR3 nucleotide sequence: TGTGCCAGCAGTTTATTCGGATCCGGGATGTTTGAGCAGTACTTC.

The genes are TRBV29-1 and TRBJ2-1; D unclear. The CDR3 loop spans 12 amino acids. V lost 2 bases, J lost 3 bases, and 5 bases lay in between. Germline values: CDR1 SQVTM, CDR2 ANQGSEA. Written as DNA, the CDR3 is TGCAGCGTTGAACTAGGCTACAATGAGCAGTTCTTC. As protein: CSVELGYNEQFF.

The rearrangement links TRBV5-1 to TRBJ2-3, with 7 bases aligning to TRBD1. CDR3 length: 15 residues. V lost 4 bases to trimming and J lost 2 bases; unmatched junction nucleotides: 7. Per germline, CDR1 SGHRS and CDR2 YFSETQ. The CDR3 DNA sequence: TGCGCCAGCAGCCGTAGACAGGGTGACACAGATACGCAGTATTTT. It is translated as CASSRRQGDTDTQYF.

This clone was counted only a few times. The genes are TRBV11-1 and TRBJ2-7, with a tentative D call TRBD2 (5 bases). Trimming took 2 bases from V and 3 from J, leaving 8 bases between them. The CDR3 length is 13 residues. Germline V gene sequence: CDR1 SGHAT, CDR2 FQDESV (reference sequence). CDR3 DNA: TGTGCCAGCAGCTTACCCCGGGGCTACGAGCAGTACTTC. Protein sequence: CASSLPRGYEQYF. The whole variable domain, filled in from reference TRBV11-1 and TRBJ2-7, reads EAEVAQSPRYKITEKSQAVAFWCDPISGHATLYWYRQILGQGPELLVQFQDESVVDDSQLPKDRFSAERLKGVDSTLKIQPAELGDSAMYLCASSLPRGYEQYFGPGTRLTVT.

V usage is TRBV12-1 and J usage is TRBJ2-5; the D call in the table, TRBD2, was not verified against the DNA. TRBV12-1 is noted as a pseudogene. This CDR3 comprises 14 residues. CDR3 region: CASSETSGGETQYF. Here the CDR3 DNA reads TGTGCCAGCAGCGAAACTAGCGGGGGGGAGACCCAGTACTTC.

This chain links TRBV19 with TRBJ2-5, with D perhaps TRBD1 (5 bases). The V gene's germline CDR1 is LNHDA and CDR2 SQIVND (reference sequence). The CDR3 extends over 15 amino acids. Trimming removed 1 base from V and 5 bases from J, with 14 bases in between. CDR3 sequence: CASSIAGQTMETQYF. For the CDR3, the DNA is TGTGCCAGTAGTATAGCCGGACAAACTATGGAGACCCAGTACTTC.

CDR3 DNA: TGTGCCAGCAGCTTAGGAGTGAACCCTGGCGAGCAGTACTTC. It yields the protein CASSLGVNPGEQYF. The rearrangement uses TRBV7-2 and TRBJ2-7; no clear D gene. Per germline, CDR1 SGHTA and CDR2 FQGNSA. Trimming took 1 base from V and 6 from J, leaving 13 bases between them. The CDR3 has 14 residues.

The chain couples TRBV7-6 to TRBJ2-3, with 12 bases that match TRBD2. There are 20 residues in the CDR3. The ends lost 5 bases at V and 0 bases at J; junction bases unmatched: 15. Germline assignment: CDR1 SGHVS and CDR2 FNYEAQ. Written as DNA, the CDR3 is TGTGCCAGCAGCAGAACTAGCGGGGGGCTAAGAATTTCTAGCACAGATACGCAGTATTTT. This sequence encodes CASSRTSGGLRISSTDTQYF.

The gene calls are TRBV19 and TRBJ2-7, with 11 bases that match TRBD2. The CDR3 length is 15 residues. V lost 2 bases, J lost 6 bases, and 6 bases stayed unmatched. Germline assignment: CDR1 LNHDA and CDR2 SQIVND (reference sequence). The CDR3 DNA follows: TGTGCCAGTAGTATAAAACTAGCGGGAGTGGGCGAGCAGTACTTC. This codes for CASSIKLAGVGEQYF.

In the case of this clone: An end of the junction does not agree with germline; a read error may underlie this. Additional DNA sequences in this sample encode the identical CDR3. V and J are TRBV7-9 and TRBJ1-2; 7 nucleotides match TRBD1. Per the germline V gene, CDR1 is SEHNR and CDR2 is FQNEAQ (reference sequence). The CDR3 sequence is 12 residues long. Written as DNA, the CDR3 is TGTTCCAGCAGCGACAGGGTTGATGGCTACACCTTC. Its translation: CSSSDRVDGYTF.

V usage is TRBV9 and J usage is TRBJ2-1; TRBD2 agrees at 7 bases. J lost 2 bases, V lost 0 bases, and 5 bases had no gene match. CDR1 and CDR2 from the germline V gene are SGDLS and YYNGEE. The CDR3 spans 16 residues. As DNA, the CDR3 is TGTGCCAGCAGCGTAGGGGGAGGGCCTCCCTACAATGAGCAGTTCTTC. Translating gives CASSVGGGPPYNEQFF.

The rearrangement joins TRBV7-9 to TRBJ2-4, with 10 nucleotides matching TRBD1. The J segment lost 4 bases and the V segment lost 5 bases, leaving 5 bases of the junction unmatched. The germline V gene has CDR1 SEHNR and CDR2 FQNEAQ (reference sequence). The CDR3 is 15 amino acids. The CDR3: CASSPRQGAKNIQYF. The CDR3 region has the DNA TGTGCCAGCAGCCCGCGACAGGGGGCAAAAAACATTCAGTACTTC.

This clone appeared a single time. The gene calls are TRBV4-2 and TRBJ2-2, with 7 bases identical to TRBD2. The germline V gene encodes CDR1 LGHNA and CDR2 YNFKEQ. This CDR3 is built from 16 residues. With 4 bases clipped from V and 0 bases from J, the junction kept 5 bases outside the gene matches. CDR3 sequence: CASSRGEGANTGELFF. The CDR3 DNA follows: TGTGCCAGCAGCCGCGGGGAGGGTGCGAACACCGGGGAGCTGTTTTTT.

The CDR3 coding sequence is TGTGCCAGCAGCTTAATGGTTGGGGGGGTTTACGAGCAGTACTTC. This codes for CASSLMVGGVYEQYF. The chain links TRBV11-2 to TRBJ2-7; TRBD2 matches at 7 bases. V gave up 2 bases and J gave up 4 bases; unmatched junction bases: 8. Germline V gene sequence: CDR1 SGHAT, CDR2 FQNNGV. This CDR3 spans 15 amino acids.

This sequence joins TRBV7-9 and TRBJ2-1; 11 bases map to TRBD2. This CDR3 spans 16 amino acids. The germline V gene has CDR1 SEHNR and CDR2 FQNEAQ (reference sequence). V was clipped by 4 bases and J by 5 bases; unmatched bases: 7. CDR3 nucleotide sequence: TGTGCCAGCAGCTCCCCGACTAGCGGGGATAACAATGAGCAGTTCTTC. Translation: CASSSPTSGDNNEQFF.

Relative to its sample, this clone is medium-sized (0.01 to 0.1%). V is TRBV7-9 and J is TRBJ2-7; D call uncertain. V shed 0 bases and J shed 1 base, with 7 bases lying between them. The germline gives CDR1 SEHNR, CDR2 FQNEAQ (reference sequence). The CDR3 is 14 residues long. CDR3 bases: TGTGCCAGCAGCTTAGCGGCACAGTCCTACGAGCAGTACTTC. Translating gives CASSLAAQSYEQYF.

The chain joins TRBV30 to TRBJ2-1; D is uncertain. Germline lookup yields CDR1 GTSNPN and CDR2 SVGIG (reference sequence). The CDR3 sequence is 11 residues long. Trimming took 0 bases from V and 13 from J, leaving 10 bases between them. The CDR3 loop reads CAWSVRWSQFF. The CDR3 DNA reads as TGTGCCTGGAGTGTACGGTGGAGTCAGTTCTTC.

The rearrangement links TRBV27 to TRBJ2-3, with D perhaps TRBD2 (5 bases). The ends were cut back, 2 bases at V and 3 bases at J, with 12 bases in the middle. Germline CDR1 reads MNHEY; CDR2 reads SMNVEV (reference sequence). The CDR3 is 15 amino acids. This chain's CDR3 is CASSLKTRGTDTQYF. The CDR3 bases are TGTGCCAGCAGTTTAAAGACCAGAGGGACAGATACGCAGTATTTT.